These T cell receptor beta chains were read from a single sample in a study of T cell responses to AZD1222 COVID-19 vaccine. Profiling relied on immunoSEQ multiplex PCR, and the TCRdb table lists in-frame clones only, not all of them. This sample has about 150,000 clones, with roughly 89% found just once. Sequences were derived from peripheral blood, sampled on day 0 of AZD1222 vaccination. These receptors originate from an adult in good health. CDR3s include the opening cysteine and the closing phenylalanine or tryptophan. The D gene is left open where the match is weak. Not every row has a clone size; where given, it reads once, few, many or a size class.

>-|TRBV19|TRBJ2-2|-
CASSIDRLGALDVVDTGELFF
TGTGCCAGTAGTATAGATCGGTTAGGGGCCCTCGACGTTGTGGACACCGGGGAGCTGTTTTTT
>few|TRBV5-1|TRBJ2-5|-
CASSPISGGEGTNQYF
TGCGCCAGCAGCCCTATTTCCGGGGGAGAGGGAACTAACCAGTACTTC
>-|TRBV27|TRBJ2-1|TRBD2
CASGSGGLALNEQFF
TGTGCCAGCGGGAGCGGGGGGCTAGCTCTCAATGAGCAGTTCTTC
>once|TRBV6-2/TRBV6-3|TRBJ2-7|TRBD1
CASSREGQGYHEQYF
TGTGCCAGCAGCCGCGAGGGACAGGGGTACCACGAGCAGTACTTC
>once|TRBV12-2|TRBJ2-7|-
CASRLVSGGTYEQYF
TGTGCAAGTCGCTTAGTTAGCGGGGGGACCTACGAGCAGTACTTC
>once|TRBV12-3/TRBV12-4|TRBJ1-5|-
CASSLGIRQPQHF
TGTGCCAGCAGTTTAGGCATAAGACAGCCCCAGCATTTT
>-|TRBV4-3|TRBJ1-1|-
CASSPFTRTGGAFF
TGCGCCAGCAGCCCGTTCACTCGGACGGGGGGAGCTTTCTTT
>-|TRBV28|TRBJ2-5|-
CASSLFQRETQYF
TGTGCCAGCAGTTTATTCCAGCGGGAGACCCAGTACTTC
>-|TRBV7-9|TRBJ1-2|-
CASSPLGANYGYTF
TGTGCCAGCAGCCCCCTCGGCGCTAACTATGGCTACACCTTC
>-|TRBV28|TRBJ2-1|TRBD1
CASRTPDRRNEQFF
TGTGCCAGCAGGACCCCGGACAGGCGTAATGAGCAGTTCTTC
>-|TRBV7-9|TRBJ1-5|-
CASSGVTGKVNNQPQHF
TGTGCCAGCAGCGGAGTAACAGGGAAGGTGAACAATCAGCCCCAGCATTTT
>-|TRBV6-5|TRBJ2-7|TRBD2
CASRTHGLAAYEQYF
TGTGCCAGCAGGACCCATGGACTAGCGGCCTACGAGCAGTACTTC
>-|TRBV11-3|TRBJ2-5|-
CASSFTGEETQYF
TGTGCCAGCAGCTTCACGGGAGAAGAGACCCAGTACTTC
>-|TRBV6-5|TRBJ1-1|-
CASSYFEGNTEAFF
TGTGCCAGCAGTTACTTCGAAGGGAACACTGAAGCTTTCTTT
>-|TRBV6-9|TRBJ1-5|TRBD1
CASSADRGLEHF
TGTGCCAGCTCCGCAGACAGGGGATTAGAACATTTT
>-|TRBV7-9|TRBJ2-7|TRBD2
CASSSSPGLAVSSYEQYF
TGTGCCAGCAGCTCTAGTCCGGGACTAGCGGTGAGCTCCTACGAGCAGTACTTC
>-|TRBV4-1|TRBJ1-1|-
CASSQEREGAGVTEAFF
TGCGCCAGCAGCCAAGAGAGGGAGGGTGCAGGGGTCACTGAAGCTTTCTTT
>-|TRBV27|TRBJ1-2|-
CASSYAGHGYTF
TGTGCCAGCAGTTATGCAGGTCATGGCTACACCTTC
>-|TRBV27|TRBJ2-1|TRBD2
CASSPLTLAGVGRDEQFF
TGTGCCAGCAGTCCCCTCACACTAGCGGGGGTAGGTAGAGATGAGCAGTTCTTC